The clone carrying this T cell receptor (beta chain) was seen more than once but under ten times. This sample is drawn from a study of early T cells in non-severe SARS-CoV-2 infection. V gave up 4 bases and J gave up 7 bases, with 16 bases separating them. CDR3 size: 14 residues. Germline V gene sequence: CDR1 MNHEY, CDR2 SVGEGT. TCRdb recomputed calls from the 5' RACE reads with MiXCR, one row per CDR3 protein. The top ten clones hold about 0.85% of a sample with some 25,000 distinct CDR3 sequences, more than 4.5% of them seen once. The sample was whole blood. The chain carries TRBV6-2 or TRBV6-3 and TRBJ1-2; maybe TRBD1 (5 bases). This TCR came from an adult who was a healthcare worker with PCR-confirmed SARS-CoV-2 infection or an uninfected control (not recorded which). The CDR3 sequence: CASSSPTVLRGYTF. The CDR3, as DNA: TGTGCCAGCAGTTCCCCGACAGTTTTGCGTGGCTACACCTTC.